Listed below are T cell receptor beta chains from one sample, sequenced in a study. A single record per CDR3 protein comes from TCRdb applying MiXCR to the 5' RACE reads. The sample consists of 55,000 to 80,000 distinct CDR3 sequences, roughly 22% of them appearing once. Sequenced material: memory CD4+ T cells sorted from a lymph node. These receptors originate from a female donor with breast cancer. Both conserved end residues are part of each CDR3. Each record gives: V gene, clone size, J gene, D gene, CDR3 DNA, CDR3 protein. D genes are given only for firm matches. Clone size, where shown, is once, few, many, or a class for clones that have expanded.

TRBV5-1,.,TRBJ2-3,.,TGCGCCAGCAGCTTGGGGATAGGGGGCACAGATACGCAGTATTTT,CASSLGIGGTDTQYF
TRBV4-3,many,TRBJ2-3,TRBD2,TGCGCCAGCAGCCTTTCCGGACGGCGCGGGGGAGGGGATACGCAGTATTTT,CASSLSGRRGGGDTQYF
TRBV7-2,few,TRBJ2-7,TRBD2,TGTGCCAGCAGCTTTGGCGGGAGCTACGAGCAGTACTTC,CASSFGGSYEQYF
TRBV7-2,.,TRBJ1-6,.,TGTGCCAGCCGGGGAGTCGGTGGTAATTCACCCCTCCACTTT,CASRGVGGNSPLHF
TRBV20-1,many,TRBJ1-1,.,TGCAGTGCTAGTCCCCCTGGGGTCCCCGGGGCTTTCTTT,CSASPPGVPGAFF
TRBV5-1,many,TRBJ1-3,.,TGCGCCAGCCACGTGGAGCCTGGAAACACCATATATTTT,CASHVEPGNTIYF
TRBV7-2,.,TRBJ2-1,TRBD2,TGTGCCAGCACCTCATATCCGGGTCAGGGACTAGAAGGATTTAGGTACAAAGCGTGTCAGTTCTTC,CASTSYPGQGLEGFRYKACQFF
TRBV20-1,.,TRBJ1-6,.,TGCAGTGCTAGAATCGGGGCCAATCTTTGTAATTCACCCCTCCACTTT,CSARIGANLCNSPLHF
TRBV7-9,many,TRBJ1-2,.,TGTGCCAGCAGCCCAGTAGGGTATGGCTACACCTTC,CASSPVGYGYTF
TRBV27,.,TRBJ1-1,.,TGTGCCAGCAGTTTGCGCAGGGGTAACACTGAAGCTTTCTTT,CASSLRRGNTEAFF
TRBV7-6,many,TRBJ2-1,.,TGTGCCAGCAGCTCCCAGGGGTACAATGAGCAGTTCTTC,CASSSQGYNEQFF
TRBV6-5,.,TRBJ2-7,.,TGTGCCAGCAGGACTCGGGCAGAATCCTACGAGCAGTACTTC,CASRTRAESYEQYF
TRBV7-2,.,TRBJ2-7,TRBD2,TGTGCCAGCAGCTTTGTACTAGCGAGCTCCTACGAGCAGTACTTC,CASSFVLASSYEQYF
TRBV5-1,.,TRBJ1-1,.,TGCGCCAGCAGCTATCGGACTAACACTGAAGCTTTCTTT,CASSYRTNTEAFF
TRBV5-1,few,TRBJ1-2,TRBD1,TGCACCAGCAGCTCACAAGGGGGCCCAGGGTATGGCTACACCTTC,CTSSSQGGPGYGYTF
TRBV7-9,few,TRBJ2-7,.,TGTGCCAGCAGCTTAGTAGGGCACATGGAGGACGAGCAGTACTTC,CASSLVGHMEDEQYF
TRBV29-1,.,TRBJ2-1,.,TGCGTGACATCTCATAGACCGAACAATGAGCAGTTCTTC,CVTSHRPNNEQFF
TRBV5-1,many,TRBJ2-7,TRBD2,TGCGCCAGCGGGACCGGGACTAACTCCTACGAGCAGTACTTC,CASGTGTNSYEQYF
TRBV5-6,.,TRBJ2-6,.,TGTGCCAGCAGCGCCCAGGGGTCTGGGGCCAACGTCCAGACTTTC,CASSAQGSGANVQTF
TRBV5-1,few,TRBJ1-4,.,TGCGCCAGCAGCTCCTGGGGGTTTAATGAAAAACTGTTTTTT,CASSSWGFNEKLFF
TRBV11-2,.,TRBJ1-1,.,TGTGCCAGCAGCTTAGATCCCAAGGGAAGATCTTTCTTT,CASSLDPKGRSFF
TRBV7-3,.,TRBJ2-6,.,TGTGCCAGCAGCTTAACGGGACGCTCTGGGGCCAACGTCCTGACTTTC,CASSLTGRSGANVLTF
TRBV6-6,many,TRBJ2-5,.,TGTGCCAGCAGTTACTGGGAAGAGACCCAGTACTTC,CASSYWEETQYF